These T cell receptor beta chains were read from a single sample in a study of blood T cell repertoires in COVID-19. Sequenced by immunoSEQ multiplex PCR; TCRdb stores in-frame clones only, minus some. The sample records about 160,000 clones, about 88% being singletons. What was sequenced was peripheral blood. These receptor sequences come from a man aged 35-49 years with acute or convalescent COVID-19. CDR3s include the opening cysteine and the closing phenylalanine or tryptophan. The order of the fields is J gene, clone size, CDR3 length, V gene, D gene, CDR3 protein, CDR3 DNA. The D gene is left open where the match is weak. A row's size may be missing; if present it is once, few, many or a size class.

>TRBJ2-7|few|13|TRBV5-4|TRBD1
CASSTGGAYEQYF
TGTGCCAGCAGCACAGGGGGCGCGTACGAGCAGTACTTC
>TRBJ2-3|NA|17|TRBV2|NA
CASSEAPPGGITDTQYF
TGTGCCAGCAGTGAAGCCCCCCCGGGTGGCATTACAGATACGCAGTATTTT
>TRBJ1-1|NA|13|TRBV29-1|NA
CSVVGRVVSEAFF
TGCAGCGTTGTCGGCAGGGTAGTCTCTGAAGCTTTCTTT
>TRBJ1-2|NA|12|TRBV2|NA
CASSASNYGYTF
TGTGCCAGCAGTGCCTCTAACTATGGCTACACCTTC
>TRBJ1-1|NA|16|TRBV19|NA
CASAAWMQGRDTEAFF
TGTGCCAGTGCTGCGTGGATGCAGGGGAGGGACACTGAAGCTTTCTTT
>TRBJ1-3|NA|13|TRBV3-1/TRBV3-2|NA
CASSHYSEGTIYF
TGTGCCAGCAGCCATTATAGCGAGGGCACCATATATTTT
>TRBJ1-3|NA|15|TRBV10-3|TRBD1
CAIGRAGTEGNTIYF
TGTGCCATCGGAAGGGCTGGGACAGAGGGAAACACCATATATTTT
>TRBJ1-5|NA|14|TRBV2|NA
CASSRQFSNQPQHF
TGTGCCAGCAGTCGACAGTTTAGCAATCAGCCCCAGCATTTT
>TRBJ1-5|NA|17|TRBV19|TRBD1
CASSLKGQGVSNQPQHF
TGTGCCAGTAGCCTAAAGGGACAGGGCGTAAGCAATCAGCCCCAGCATTTT
>TRBJ1-6|NA|15|TRBV28|TRBD1
CASIPWGQGESPLHF
TGTGCCAGCATCCCCTGGGGACAGGGGGAGTCACCCCTCCACTTT
>TRBJ2-3|NA|15|TRBV9|NA
CASSAKEPLRDTQYF
TGTGCCAGCAGCGCGAAGGAGCCCCTCAGAGATACGCAGTATTTT